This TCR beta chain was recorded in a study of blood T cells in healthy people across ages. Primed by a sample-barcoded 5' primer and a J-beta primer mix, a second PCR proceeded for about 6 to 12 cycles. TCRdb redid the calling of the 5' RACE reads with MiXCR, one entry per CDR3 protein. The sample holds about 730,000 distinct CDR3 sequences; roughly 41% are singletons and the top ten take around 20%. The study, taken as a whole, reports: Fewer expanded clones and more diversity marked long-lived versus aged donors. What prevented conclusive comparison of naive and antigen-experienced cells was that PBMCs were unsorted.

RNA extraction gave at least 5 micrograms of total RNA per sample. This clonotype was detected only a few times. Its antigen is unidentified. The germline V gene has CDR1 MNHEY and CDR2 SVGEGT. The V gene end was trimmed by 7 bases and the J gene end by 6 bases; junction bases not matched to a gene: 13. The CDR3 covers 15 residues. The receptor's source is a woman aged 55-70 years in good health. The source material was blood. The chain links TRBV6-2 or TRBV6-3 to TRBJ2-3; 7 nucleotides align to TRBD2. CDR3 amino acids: CASTLPGGGGDTQYF. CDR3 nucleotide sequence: TGTGCCAGCACTCTCCCTGGCGGGGGAGGGGATACGCAGTATTTT.